This T cell receptor (beta chain) was obtained from a study of shared clonotypes between healthy human individuals. It was tens of millions of PBMCs that unsorted samples used for genomic DNA. Genomic DNA from each subset was divided evenly over several immunoSEQ plates. The protocol was immunoSEQ multiplex PCR, while the TCRdb copy is restricted to in-frame clones and leaves out a portion. The data hold 400,000 to 600,000 clones, with approximately 79% observed a single time. CDR3 size: 15 residues. Deletions cut 0 bases from V and 0 bases from J, with 8 bases between. In germline, CDR1 is MNHEY, CDR2 SMNVEV (reference sequence).

The TCR comes from a woman in her thirties or forties in good health. Some clones in this sample may be carry-over from other donors' samples. The sample taken for sequencing was PBMCs. V is TRBV27 and J is TRBJ1-1; D not resolved. The CDR3 nucleotides are TGTGCCAGCAGTTTATCTCACATCTTGAACACTGAAGCTTTCTTT. This translates into CASSLSHILNTEAFF.